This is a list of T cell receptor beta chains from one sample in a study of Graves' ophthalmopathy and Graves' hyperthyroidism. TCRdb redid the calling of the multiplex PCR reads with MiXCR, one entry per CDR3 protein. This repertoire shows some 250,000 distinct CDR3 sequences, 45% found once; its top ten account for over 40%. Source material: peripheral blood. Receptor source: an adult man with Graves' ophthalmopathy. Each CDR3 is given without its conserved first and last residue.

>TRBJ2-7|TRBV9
ASSARGGSSYEQY
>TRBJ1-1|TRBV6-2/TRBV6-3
ASKPGGSTEAF
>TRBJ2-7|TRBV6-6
ASSFSGEAGEQY
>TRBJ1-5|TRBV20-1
SARGGEVGNQPQH
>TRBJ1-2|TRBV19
ASNIWEGGRGGYT
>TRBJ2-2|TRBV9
ASSPLGGGHTGELF
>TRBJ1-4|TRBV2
ASREKTGDEKLF
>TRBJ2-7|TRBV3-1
ASSKSLSPVYEQY
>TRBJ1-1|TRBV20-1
SAQDTHLRTEAF
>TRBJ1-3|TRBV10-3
AISQVVFGNTIY
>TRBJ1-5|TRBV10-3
AISSKTGLSQH
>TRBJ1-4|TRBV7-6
ASSQNQGTGLF
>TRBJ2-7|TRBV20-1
SATIAGASYEQY
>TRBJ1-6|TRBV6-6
ASSSVNSPLH
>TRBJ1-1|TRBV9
ASSASGAMNTEAF
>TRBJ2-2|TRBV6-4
ASSEQANTGELF
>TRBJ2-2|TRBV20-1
SARGGGARTGELF
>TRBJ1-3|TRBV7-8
ASSLEGAPGAIY
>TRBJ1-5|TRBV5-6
ASSLEGGAEQPQH
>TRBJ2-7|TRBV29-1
SVELSCGQGGN
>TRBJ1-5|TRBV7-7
ASSLGGTGGNQPQH
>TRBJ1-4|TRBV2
ASSPGVSNEKLF
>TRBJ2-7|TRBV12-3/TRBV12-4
ASSPWLGPQY
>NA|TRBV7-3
ASSQERAETQY
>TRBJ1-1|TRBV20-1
SARDANRGVNTEAF
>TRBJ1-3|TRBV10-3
ASSVLMPGQRSSGNTIY
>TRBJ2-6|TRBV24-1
ATSDGAPGGANVLT
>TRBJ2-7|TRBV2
ASSPGENRYEQY
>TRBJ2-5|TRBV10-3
VIRDQGQETQY
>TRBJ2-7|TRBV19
ASSNSRQGSNEQY